This T cell receptor beta chain came from a study of T cell responses to AZD1222 COVID-19 vaccine. Findings of the study overall: Nearly half of spike-specific TCRs reportedly target unmutated variant regions.

Points on this clone: Its antigen is not identified.

TCRdb's table, derived via immunoSEQ multiplex PCR, lists solely in-frame clones and lacks some. The sample lists 65,000 to 85,000 clones; roughly 84% were seen once. Sequencing was performed on peripheral blood, taken on day 0 of AZD1222 vaccination. This sequence was found in an adult in good health.

The CDR3 DNA follows: TGTGCCAGCAGTTTCACAGGGGGAACTAACTATGGCTACACCTTC. Its protein is CASSFTGGTNYGYTF. The V call is TRBV27, the J call TRBJ1-2, with TRBD1 matching 8 bases. The ends lost 3 bases at V and 0 bases at J; junction bases unmatched: 3. The length of the CDR3 is 15 residues. In germline, CDR1 is MNHEY, CDR2 SMNVEV (reference sequence).